This T cell receptor beta chain emerged from a study of blood T cell repertoires in COVID-19. A single count supports this clone. Looked up from germline, CDR1 is WNHNN and CDR2 is SYGVQD (reference sequence). The CDR3 is 17 amino acids. The trim removed 0 bases at V and 7 bases at J, leaving 5 bases unmatched. Clones were sequenced by immunoSEQ multiplex PCR, and TCRdb holds only the in-frame ones, with some missing. The repertoire holds about 94,000 clones, around nine tenths seen once, with 4.5% to 5% in the top ten. The TCR was taken from a woman older than 75 with acute or convalescent COVID-19. Sequenced material: peripheral blood. V gene TRBV10-1 combines with J gene TRBJ2-1, with 14 bases fitting TRBD2. The CDR3 loop is CASSESHGTSGGNEQFF. Written as DNA, the CDR3 is TGCGCCAGCAGTGAGTCTCACGGGACTAGCGGGGGAAATGAGCAGTTCTTC.